A single sample gave rise to the 32 T cell receptor beta chains below, sequenced in a study of shared clonotypes between healthy human individuals. Naive CD8 cells lacked CD45RO, underwent positive selection for CCR7 and left out terminally differentiated effector memory CD45RA+ cells. TCRdb keeps only in-frame clones here, not all; method: immunoSEQ multiplex PCR. The sample carries about 1.9 million clones, just under 95% recorded once. Sequencing input: naive CD8+ T cells from PBMCs. The source of these receptors is a man aged 18 to 29 in good health. Some clones in this sample may be carry-over from other donors' samples.

The V gene is TRBV6-5, the J gene TRBJ2-7, with D tentatively TRBD1 (6 bases). Germline loops: CDR1 MNHEY, CDR2 SVGAGI. V was shortened by 0 bases and J by 2 bases, with 14 bases between the two germline ends. The CDR3 is 16 residues long. In DNA form, the CDR3 reads TGTGCCAGCAGTTACTCGACTGGACAGCAGACCTACGAGCAGTACTTC. Translation: CASSYSTGQQTYEQYF.

This clone was counted a single time. The V gene is TRBV27, the J gene TRBJ2-7; 13 bases match TRBD2. Germline CDR1 reads MNHEY; CDR2 reads SMNVEV (reference sequence). With 3 bases clipped from V and 7 bases from J, the junction kept 6 bases outside the gene matches. The CDR3 runs to 15 residues. The CDR3 loop is CASSFSGLAGVEQYF. Here the CDR3 DNA reads TGTGCCAGCAGTTTTAGTGGACTAGCGGGAGTAGAGCAGTACTTC.

This clone appeared a single time. The chain recombines TRBV18 with TRBJ2-2, with D maybe TRBD2 (5 bases). The CDR3 has 20 residues. The V and J ends lost 2 bases and 5 bases respectively, with 27 bases between them. The germline V gene encodes CDR1 KGHSH and CDR2 LQKENI. This CDR3 is CASSPVTALLTAGVTGELFF. Here the CDR3 DNA reads TGTGCCAGCTCACCAGTGACGGCGTTGTTAACGGCCGGGGTGACCGGGGAGCTGTTTTTT.

The gene calls are TRBV15 and TRBJ2-1; no definite D call. CDR3 length: 17 amino acids. Germline V CDR1 and CDR2: LNHNV, YYDKDF (reference sequence). Trimming stripped 4 bases from V and 0 bases from J, with 16 bases between. This chain's CDR3 is CATSTIRTMSSYNEQFF. The CDR3, as DNA: TGTGCCACCAGCACTATAAGGACCATGAGCTCCTACAATGAGCAGTTCTTC.

The chain uses TRBV14 and TRBJ2-1; possibly TRBD2 for D (6 bases). CDR1 is SGHDN, CDR2 FVKESK, per germline. The CDR3 loop spans 15 amino acids. The V end was cut by 1 base, the J end by 3 bases, with 10 bases between. CDR3 protein: CASSQATAGYNEQFF. CDR3 nucleotide sequence: TGTGCCAGCAGCCAAGCTACAGCGGGCTACAATGAGCAGTTCTTC.

This sequence joins TRBV9 and TRBJ2-3; D uncertain. Deletions cut 3 bases from V and 4 bases from J, with 12 bases between. CDR3 length equals 14 residues. Germline-derived CDR1 and CDR2 are SGDLS and YYNGEE. The CDR3: CASSAHSLPDTQYF. The CDR3 DNA reads as TGTGCCAGCAGCGCCCATTCTCTACCAGATACGCAGTATTTT.

This chain connects TRBV7-2 to TRBJ2-7; D possibly corresponds to TRBD2 (5 bases). CDR1 is SGHTA, CDR2 FQGNSA, per germline. This CDR3 region has 14 residues. With 2 bases removed from V and 4 bases from J, the gap between germline ends came to 12 bases. Here the CDR3 DNA reads TGTGCCAGCAGCTTATGGGGTCCGGGATACGAGCAGTACTTC. Its protein product is CASSLWGPGYEQYF.

The CDR3 spells CASIQDAGAGTGELFF. The DNA of the CDR3 is TGTGCCAGCATCCAAGATGCAGGGGCTGGGACCGGGGAGCTGTTTTTT. This chain uses TRBV9 with TRBJ2-2; maybe TRBD1 (6 bases). The CDR3 totals 16 residues. V lost 6 bases and J 5 bases, leaving 20 bases between the germline ends. Germline-derived CDR1 and CDR2 are SGDLS and YYNGEE. The full variable domain, in which reference TRBV9 and TRBJ2-2 provide the parts outside the CDR3, is DSGVTQTPKHLITATGQRVTLRCSPRSGDLSVYWYQQSLDQGLQFLIQYYNGEERAKGNILERFSAQQFPDLHSELNLSSLELGDSALYFCASIQDAGAGTGELFFGEGSRLTVL.

The CDR3 nucleotides read TGTGCCAGCAGTTTCCAGGACAGGCCTCAAGAGACCCAGTACTTC. It yields the protein CASSFQDRPQETQYF. V and J are TRBV6-5 and TRBJ2-5; 7 positions match TRBD1. Germline V gene sequence: CDR1 MNHEY, CDR2 SVGAGI. V shed 4 bases and J 2 bases; nucleotides not matched to a gene: 7. CDR3 length: 15 amino acids.

The chain uses TRBV6-5 and TRBJ2-7, with 7 bases identical to TRBD2. Germline-derived CDR1 and CDR2 are MNHEY and SVGAGI. CDR3 length: 16 amino acids. The trim removed 1 base at V and 5 bases at J, leaving 11 bases unmatched. The CDR3 loop is CASSYYRRETGNEQYF. The DNA for the CDR3 is TGTGCCAGCAGTTACTATAGGCGGGAGACGGGGAACGAGCAGTACTTC.

A note on this clone: The sample carries other DNA sequences with the same CDR3. The rearrangement joins TRBV28 to TRBJ1-5; weak D call: TRBD1 (5 bases). V was trimmed by 0 bases and J by 2 bases, leaving 8 bases between them. CDR3 length: 15 residues. Germline CDR1 and CDR2: MDHEN and SYDVKM. The CDR3 nucleotides are TGTGCCAGCAGTTTATGGGGGGGAGGCAATCAGCCCCAGCATTTT. Translated: CASSLWGGGNQPQHF.

The rearrangement uses TRBV25-1 and TRBJ2-7; D is unresolved. Germline assignment: CDR1 MGHDK and CDR2 SYGVNS. The CDR3 extends over 12 amino acids. Trimming pared 2 bases from V and 9 bases from J, leaving 11 bases between. The CDR3 DNA reads TGTGCCAGCAGTGAAAGCCCCGTGCGGCAGTACTTC. It specifies CASSESPVRQYF.

For the CDR3, the DNA is TGTGCCAGCAGTTTAGTGGCGACAGGGGGCGGGGGCAATCAGCCCCAGCATTTT. It encodes CASSLVATGGGGNQPQHF. The J gene is TRBJ1-5, the V gene TRBV28; 10 positions match TRBD1. The CDR3 runs 18 residues. The V gene end was trimmed by 2 bases and the J gene end by 2 bases; junction bases not matched to a gene: 9. Germline CDR1 reads MDHEN; CDR2 reads SYDVKM.

The chain links TRBV25-1 to TRBJ2-1; D call uncertain. The length of the CDR3 is 13 residues. From germline, CDR1 is MGHDK and CDR2 SYGVNS. V dropped 0 bases and J dropped 5 bases, with 5 bases sitting between them. The CDR3 region is CASSEYPNNEQFF. DNA for the CDR3: TGTGCCAGCAGTGAATATCCCAACAATGAGCAGTTCTTC. The variable domain in full, completed from reference TRBV25-1 and TRBJ2-1, reads EADIYQTPRYLVIGTGKKITLECSQTMGHDKMYWYQQDPGMELHLIHYSYGVNSTEKGDLSSESTVSRIRTEHFPLTLESARPSHTSQYLCASSEYPNNEQFFGPGTRLTVL.

The chain links TRBV27 to TRBJ2-1, with 12 positions matching TRBD2. Germline V CDR1 and CDR2: MNHEY, SMNVEV (reference sequence). The CDR3 sequence is 17 residues long. The V gene end was trimmed by 0 bases and the J gene end by 7 bases; junction bases not matched to a gene: 7. The CDR3 DNA follows: TGTGCCAGCAGTTTATCGACCCTAGCGGGAGGGAGTAATGAGCAGTTCTTC. Its protein product is CASSLSTLAGGSNEQFF.

The chain uses TRBV7-3 and TRBJ2-3, with D possibly TRBD1 on 5 matching bases. Germline V CDR1 and CDR2: SGHTA, FQGTGA. The CDR3 totals 15 residues. Trimming cost V 6 bases and J 11 bases, with 24 bases left between them. The CDR3 spells CASSGILVSGMGQYF. In DNA form, the CDR3 reads TGTGCCAGCAGTGGGATTCTCGTCTCAGGGATGGGGCAGTATTTT.

This chain joins TRBV9 and TRBJ2-1, with D possibly being TRBD2 (6 bases). V shed 4 bases and J shed 1 base, with 15 bases lying between them. Looked up from germline, CDR1 is SGDLS and CDR2 is YYNGEE. CDR3 length: 16 amino acids. CDR3 DNA: TGTGCCAGCAGCCTCGTCGGGACTCGTTCCTACAATGAGCAGTTCTTC. Protein sequence: CASSLVGTRSYNEQFF.

The CDR3 region has the DNA TGCGCCAGCAGTGAAAGGCCTAGCACAGATACGCAGTATTTT. Amino acid sequence: CASSERPSTDTQYF. This chain joins TRBV10-1 and TRBJ2-3; D unresolved. Germline V gene data show CDR1 as WNHNN and CDR2 as SYGVQD (reference sequence). The CDR3 sequence is 14 residues long. Trimming took 3 bases from V and 0 from J, leaving 7 bases between them.

This chain joins TRBV7-9 and TRBJ2-1; 8 bases map to TRBD2. V lost 4 bases and J lost 12; bases outside the gene matches: 11. CDR1 is SEHNR, CDR2 FQNEAQ, per germline (reference sequence). This CDR3 spans 14 amino acids. DNA for the CDR3: TGTGCCAGCAGCTCCTCCGGGACTAGAGGGGGGCAGTTCTTC. As protein: CASSSSGTRGGQFF.

V gene TRBV30 combines with J gene TRBJ1-5; D is ambiguous. The CDR3 totals 15 residues. CDR1 and CDR2 from the germline V gene are GTSNPN and SVGIG (reference sequence). The V and J ends lost 1 base and 6 bases respectively, with 16 bases between them. CDR3 amino acids: CAWSAEEGSSQPQHF. The DNA for the CDR3 is TGTGCCTGGAGTGCAGAAGAGGGCAGTTCTCAGCCCCAGCATTTT.

In this sample, this clone turned up a few times. The genes are TRBV11-2 and TRBJ1-2; tentatively, D is TRBD1 (5 bases). Per germline, CDR1 SGHAT and CDR2 FQNNGV. Trimming took 8 bases from V and 2 from J, leaving 9 bases between them. The CDR3 spans 12 residues. CDR3 nucleotide sequence: TGTGCCAGCCGCAGGGCCAACTATGGCTACACCTTC. Translation: CASRRANYGYTF.

This clone appeared once. The identical CDR3 is also encoded by other nucleotide sequences in the sample. The chain recombines TRBV19 with TRBJ2-1; TRBD1 aligns across 7 bases. Germline CDR1 reads LNHDA; CDR2 reads SQIVND (reference sequence). V gave up 7 bases and J gave up 2 bases; unmatched junction bases: 5. This CDR3 region has 14 residues. The DNA of the CDR3 is TGTGCCAGTAACGCCGGGACAGCCTACAATGAGCAGTTCTTC. It codes for CASNAGTAYNEQFF.

The rearrangement uses TRBV6-6 and TRBJ2-7; D is unresolved. Germline V gives CDR1 MNHNY, CDR2 SVGAGI (reference sequence). Trimming took 6 bases from V and 2 from J, leaving 14 bases between them. There are 14 residues in the CDR3. The CDR3 coding sequence is TGTGCCAGCAGCCCTAAACAGATTACCTACGAGCAGTACTTC. It is translated as CASSPKQITYEQYF.

The chain joins TRBV27 to TRBJ2-7; D is ambiguous. The CDR3 covers 14 residues. Trimming left V 3 bases short and J 3 bases short, with 12 bases between. CDR1 is MNHEY and CDR2 is SMNVEV in the germline V gene (reference sequence). CDR3 residues: CASSLGRTDYEQYF. Written as DNA, the CDR3 is TGTGCCAGCAGTTTGGGCAGAACCGACTACGAGCAGTACTTC.

CDR3 sequence reads: CASSLEGHPYEQYF. DNA for the CDR3: TGTGCCAGCAGCCTAGAGGGACACCCCTACGAGCAGTACTTC. The chain couples TRBV7-8 to TRBJ2-7, with TRBD1 as a possible D gene (6 bases). There are 14 residues in the CDR3. With 5 bases removed from V and 2 bases from J, the gap between germline ends came to 13 bases. CDR1 is SGHVS, CDR2 FQNEAQ, per germline. Full variable domain (rest looked up from reference TRBV7-8 and TRBJ2-7): GAGVSQSPRYKVAKRGQDVALRCDPISGHVSLFWYQQALGQGPEFLTYFQNEAQLDKSGLPSDRFFAERPEGSVSTLKIQRTQQEDSAVYLCASSLEGHPYEQYFGPGTRLTVT.

The chain joins TRBV4-1 to TRBJ2-1, with D unresolved. CDR1 and CDR2 from the germline V gene are MGHRA and YSYEKL. The CDR3 loop spans 14 amino acids. With 4 bases removed from V and 5 bases from J, the gap between germline ends came to 12 bases. The CDR3 DNA is TGCGCCAGCAGCCGGAACTACCTTGACAATGAGCAGTTCTTC. It yields the protein CASSRNYLDNEQFF.

The chain carries TRBV7-2 and TRBJ2-7; D is undetermined. Germline V gene lookup returns CDR1 SGHTA and CDR2 FQGNSA. The CDR3 has 15 residues. The germline V and J ends were trimmed by 0 bases and 0 bases, with 9 bases remaining between them. For the CDR3, the DNA is TGTGCCAGCAGCTTAGCTAGCAGTAGCTCCTACGAGCAGTACTTC. It codes for CASSLASSSSYEQYF.

This chain connects TRBV19 to TRBJ2-4; 7 nucleotides line up with TRBD2. V shed 3 bases and J 2 bases; nucleotides not matched to a gene: 10. CDR3 length: 17 amino acids. Germline V lookup: CDR1 LNHDA, CDR2 SQIVND (reference sequence). CDR3 amino acids: CASSIWLGGTTKNIQYF. DNA of the CDR3: TGTGCCAGTAGTATTTGGCTGGGAGGGACGACCAAAAACATTCAGTACTTC. Full variable domain (rest looked up from reference TRBV19 and TRBJ2-4): DGGITQSPKYLFRKEGQNVTLSCEQNLNHDAMYWYRQDPGQGLRLIYYSQIVNDFQKGDIAEGYSVSREKKESFPLTVTSAQKNPTAFYLCASSIWLGGTTKNIQYFGAGTRLSVL.

J is TRBJ2-7 and V is TRBV4-1, with 7 bases identical to TRBD2. CDR1 is MGHRA, CDR2 YSYEKL, per germline. With 1 base clipped from V and 5 bases from J, the junction kept 14 bases outside the gene matches. The CDR3 runs to 17 residues. CDR3 region: CASSQAGYGGGMNEQYF. CDR3 coding DNA: TGCGCCAGCAGCCAAGCCGGTTATGGGGGAGGGATGAACGAGCAGTACTTC.

The chain is built from TRBV7-8 and TRBJ1-1, with TRBD1 matching 7 bases. Germline CDR1 is SGHVS and CDR2 is FQNEAQ. The CDR3 extends over 15 amino acids. The J segment lost 5 bases and the V segment lost 1 base, leaving 7 bases of the junction unmatched. The CDR3, as DNA: TGTGCCAGCAGCTTAGTTGAGGGGGCGGTTACTGAAGCTTTCTTT. Its translation is CASSLVEGAVTEAFF.

The rearrangement joins TRBV4-1 to TRBJ1-5; TRBD1 agrees at 7 bases. This CDR3 spans 15 amino acids. Trimming took 1 base from V and 4 from J; bases not matched to a gene: 4. Germline lookup yields CDR1 MGHRA and CDR2 YSYEKL. CDR3 amino acids: CASSQGTGINQPQHF. The CDR3 DNA sequence: TGCGCCAGCAGCCAAGGGACAGGAATAAATCAGCCCCAGCATTTT.

The chain has TRBV7-9 and TRBJ2-2; 10 bases align to TRBD2. The CDR3 runs 16 residues. V shed 6 bases, J shed 4 bases, and the junction held 8 bases outside the gene matches. In germline, CDR1 is SEHNR, CDR2 FQNEAQ (reference sequence). In DNA form, the CDR3 reads TGTGCCAGCAGTCCGGTAGCGGGAGGCATCACCGGGGAGCTGTTTTTT. Residues: CASSPVAGGITGELFF.